What follows are 20 T cell receptor beta chains derived from one specimen sequenced in a study of OX40 agonist ivuxolimab in advanced cancers. Here immunoSEQ multiplex PCR was the method, and the copy in TCRdb shows in-frame clones only, minus some. Of some 98,000 clones in the sample, roughly four fifths were seen once. Sequenced material: CD4+ or CD8+ T cells sorted from blood, taken in a trial of the OX40 agonist ivuxolimab. These receptors all come from an adult with an advanced solid tumor such as melanoma, head and neck, liver or kidney cancer.

The chain combines TRBV5-4 with TRBJ2-7; no definite D call. Germline V lookup: CDR1 SGHNT, CDR2 YYREEE (reference sequence). V shed 4 bases and J shed 3 bases, with 17 bases lying between them. The length of the CDR3 is 15 residues. CDR3 amino acids: CASSQGPTLIYEQYF. Here the CDR3 DNA reads TGTGCCAGCAGCCAAGGGCCCACCCTAATCTACGAGCAGTACTTC. Combining the CDR3 with reference TRBV5-4 and TRBJ2-7 gives the whole variable domain ETGVTQSPTHLIKTRGQQVTLRCSSQSGHNTVSWYQQALGQGPQFIFQYYREEENGRGNFPPRFSGLQFPNYSSELNVNALELDDSALYLCASSQGPTLIYEQYFGPGTRLTVT.

CDR3 amino acids: CAWSPPGQGAPGANVLTF. DNA for the CDR3: TGTGCCTGGAGTCCACCGGGACAGGGGGCGCCTGGGGCCAACGTCCTGACTTTC. The genes are TRBV30 and TRBJ2-6, with TRBD1 identical over 12 bases. CDR1 GTSNPN and CDR2 SVGIG come from the germline V gene (reference sequence). The CDR3 runs to 18 residues. The V and J ends lost 2 bases and 2 bases, in that order; junction bases with no gene match: 7.

The chain combines TRBV11-2 with TRBJ2-7; possible D gene TRBD1, 5 bases. Trimming took off 6 bases at V and 1 base at J, with 10 bases between the two ends. Germline assignment: CDR1 SGHAT and CDR2 FQNNGV. The CDR3 totals 13 residues. This chain's CDR3 is CASRIRDSYEQYF. The CDR3 DNA sequence: TGTGCCAGCAGAATCAGGGATTCCTACGAGCAGTACTTC.

J is TRBJ2-7 and V is TRBV7-2; possibly TRBD1 for D (6 bases). The germline V gene has CDR1 SGHTA and CDR2 FQGNSA. The V end was cut by 3 bases, the J end by 3 bases, with 12 bases between. The CDR3 loop spans 14 amino acids. Here the CDR3 DNA reads TGTGCCAGCAGCTTCGGGACATTCTACTACGAGCAGTACTTC. Translation gives CASSFGTFYYEQYF.

The chain joins TRBV7-2 to TRBJ2-7; the match to TRBD2 covers 8 bases. This CDR3 has 13 residues. V was pared by 5 bases and J by 0 bases, with 0 bases of the junction left unmatched. Germline CDR1 SGHTA, CDR2 FQGNSA. The CDR3 reads CASSGTSSYEQYF. The CDR3 DNA reads TGTGCCAGCAGCGGGACTAGCTCCTACGAGCAGTACTTC.

This rearrangement joins TRBV2 to TRBJ1-4, with TRBD1 matching over 9 bases. Unmatched junction bases numbered 3, after V lost 4 bases and J lost 3 bases. This CDR3 spans 15 amino acids. Germline loops: CDR1 SNHLY, CDR2 FYNNEI. DNA of the CDR3: TGTGCCAGCAGTGCCCACAGGGGGCCTAATGAAAAACTGTTTTTT. This codes for CASSAHRGPNEKLFF.

The chain joins TRBV11-3 to TRBJ2-7; D is tentatively TRBD1 or TRBD2 (5 bases each). With 4 bases removed from V and 2 bases from J, the gap between germline ends came to 15 bases. The CDR3 length is 15 residues. Germline CDR1 and CDR2: SGHNT and YENEEA. The CDR3 here is CASSSGPTYPYEQYF. CDR3 nucleotides: TGTGCCAGCAGCTCGGGACCCACATATCCCTACGAGCAGTACTTC.

The rearrangement joins TRBV21-1 to TRBJ2-7. TRBV21-1 is reported as a pseudogene. The CDR3 runs 14 residues. The CDR3 coding sequence is TGTGCCAGCAGCAAAGCCCCGGACGCCCACGAGCAGTACTTC. It translates to CASSKAPDAHEQYF.

The genes are TRBV18 and TRBJ1-5; 7 bases are shared with TRBD1. Germline CDR1 reads KGHSH; CDR2 reads LQKENI. The CDR3 covers 14 residues. V lost 3 bases, J lost 4 bases, and 3 bases stayed unmatched. As DNA, the CDR3 is TGTGCCAGCTCACCGAACAGGGGTAATCAGCCCCAGCATTTT. Translating it yields CASSPNRGNQPQHF. The whole variable domain, remainder taken from reference TRBV18 and TRBJ1-5, is NAGVMQNPRHLVRRRGQEARLRCSPMKGHSHVYWYRQLPEEGLKFMVYLQKENIIDESGMPKERFSAEFPKEGPSILRIQQVVRGDSAAYFCASSPNRGNQPQHFGDGTRLSIL.

A few counts support this clone. V usage is TRBV6-5 and J usage is TRBJ2-5; the D is unclear. This CDR3 is 11 amino acids long. The V gene's germline CDR1 is MNHEY and CDR2 SVGAGI. The V gene lost 8 bases and the J gene lost 3 bases, with 7 bases spanning the gap. The CDR3 DNA reads TGTGCCAGCTCCCTTAAAGAGACCCAGTACTTC. It encodes CASSLKETQYF.

This chain links TRBV15 with TRBJ2-3; 7 bases align to TRBD2. Germline V lookup: CDR1 LNHNV, CDR2 YYDKDF (reference sequence). CDR3 length equals 16 residues. V gave up 1 base and J gave up 0 bases; unmatched junction bases: 4. The CDR3 here is CATSRGSGVSTDTQYF. The CDR3 DNA sequence: TGTGCCACCAGCAGAGGCAGCGGGGTCAGCACAGATACGCAGTATTTT.

This sequence joins TRBV29-1 and TRBJ2-2, with 12 bases aligning to TRBD2. V lost 7 bases and J lost 7; bases outside the gene matches: 7. The CDR3 covers 14 residues. Germline lookup yields CDR1 SQVTM and CDR2 ANQGSEA. The CDR3 loop reads CSARLAGVVGELFF. CDR3 nucleotide sequence: TGCAGCGCACGACTAGCGGGGGTGGTCGGGGAGCTGTTTTTT.

This clone was observed once. The V call is TRBV13, the J call TRBJ2-5; 7 positions agree with TRBD1. The J call could be wrong; TRBJ2-7 is a better fit for the DNA end. Germline assignment: CDR1 PRHDT and CDR2 FYEKMQ (reference sequence). This CDR3 spans 14 amino acids. The DNA for the CDR3 is TGTGCCAGCAGCATGGGACAGTCCTCCTACGAGCAGTACTTC. As protein: CASSMGQSSYEQYF.

This chain uses TRBV4-2 with TRBJ1-3; D not certain. With 0 bases removed from V and 5 bases from J, the gap between germline ends came to 14 bases. Germline values: CDR1 LGHNA, CDR2 YNFKEQ. The CDR3 has 16 amino acids. The chain's CDR3 is CASSQDLSGRRNTIYF. CDR3 DNA: TGTGCCAGCAGCCAAGATCTGAGCGGCAGACGAAACACCATATATTTT.

The gene calls are TRBV5-1 and TRBJ1-2; D is possibly TRBD1 (5 bases). V was pared by 4 bases and J by 2 bases, with 12 bases between. This CDR3 is 14 amino acids long. Per germline, CDR1 SGHRS and CDR2 YFSETQ. CDR3 coding DNA: TGCGCCAGCAGCCCCCCCGGGGGGAACTATGGCTACACCTTC. Translation gives CASSPPGGNYGYTF.

V and J are TRBV7-2 and TRBJ2-7; D is ambiguous. This CDR3 comprises 12 residues. CDR1 is SGHTA, CDR2 FQGNSA, per germline. V lost 5 bases to trimming and J lost 3 bases, with 8 bases between them. This CDR3 is CASSQTSYEQYF. Here the CDR3 DNA reads TGTGCCAGCAGCCAAACCAGCTACGAGCAGTACTTC. Using reference TRBV7-2 and TRBJ2-7 for the parts outside the CDR3, the full variable domain is GAGVSQSPSNKVTEKGKDVELRCDPISGHTALYWYRQSLGQGLEFLIYFQGNSAPDKSGLPSDRFSAERTGGSVSTLTIQRTQQEDSAVYLCASSQTSYEQYFGPGTRLTVT.

J is TRBJ1-2 and V is TRBV2; D may be TRBD1 (6 bases). V lost 2 bases to trimming and J lost 7 bases, with 11 bases between them. Looked up from germline, CDR1 is SNHLY and CDR2 is FYNNEI. The CDR3 extends over 13 amino acids. Written as DNA, the CDR3 is TGTGCCAGCAGTGAAAGGCAGGGGTTTGGCTACACCTTC. Translated: CASSERQGFGYTF.

The chain couples TRBV7-9 to TRBJ1-2; possibly TRBD1 for D (6 bases). The V gene lost 0 bases and the J gene lost 5 bases, with 10 bases spanning the gap. This CDR3 comprises 14 residues. CDR1 is SEHNR and CDR2 is FQNEAQ in the germline V gene (reference sequence). In DNA form, the CDR3 reads TGTGCCAGCAGCTTAGCCAGGGGAGGGTATGGCTACACCTTC. The encoded protein is CASSLARGGYGYTF.

V and J are TRBV6-5 and TRBJ1-2, with TRBD1 as a possible D gene (5 bases). This CDR3 has 12 amino acids. Trimming stripped 7 bases from V and 8 bases from J, with 14 bases between. Germline CDR1 is MNHEY and CDR2 is SVGAGI. Here the CDR3 DNA reads TGTGCCAGCACGAGGGGATCAGAGGGCTACACCTTC. Translating gives CASTRGSEGYTF.

V gene TRBV21-1 combines with J gene TRBJ2-7; TRBD1, the D gene given by the table, was not confirmed from the DNA. TRBV21-1 is noted as a pseudogene. The CDR3 has 18 residues. This CDR3 is CASSKFPNSTESSYEQYF. The CDR3 DNA reads TGTGCCAGCAGCAAATTCCCAAATTCGACAGAAAGCTCCTACGAGCAGTACTTC.